Here is one T cell receptor (beta chain) with its context. Its antigen is as yet unknown. A multiplex PCR was run with 60 Vbeta primers and 13 Jbeta primers. Measured with immunoSEQ multiplex PCR; TCRdb has only the in-frame clones, and not every one. The sample has tens of thousands of clones, 67% seen once. The sample is drawn from a study of cytomegalovirus exposure and HLA in healthy donors. Germline CDR1 SGHNT, CDR2 YYREEE (reference sequence). V shed 0 bases, J shed 7 bases, and the junction held 5 bases outside the gene matches. This CDR3 comprises 15 residues. Study results and limitations: An analysis was carried out later, and it reportedly showed fewer N-insertions in an Asian-associated ancestry cluster than the approximately 700-donor mean. Most TCR sequences proved rare, with some public TCRs found in many donors. Later analysis showed TCR association rates varying by HLA locus, highest for DRB1 and lowest for HLA-C.

This TCR derives from a woman aged 50 to 60 in good health and CMV-seropositive. This chain joins TRBV5-4 and TRBJ2-1, with 9 bases matching TRBD2. What was sequenced was PBMCs. The CDR3 protein is CASSLGGSGGNEQFF. As DNA, the CDR3 is TGTGCCAGCAGCTTGGGGGGTAGCGGGGGTAATGAGCAGTTCTTC. The whole variable domain, filled in from reference TRBV5-4 and TRBJ2-1, reads ETGVTQSPTHLIKTRGQQVTLRCSSQSGHNTVSWYQQALGQGPQFIFQYYREEENGRGNFPPRFSGLQFPNYSSELNVNALELDDSALYLCASSLGGSGGNEQFFGPGTRLTVL.